A selection of T cell receptor beta chains follows, all from one sample in a study of CD8 T cells in ankylosing spondylitis. One entry per CDR3 protein, called by TCRdb with MiXCR from the 5' RACE reads. The sample lists some 130,000 distinct CDR3 sequences, 11% occurring once. The specimen was blood, either unsorted or a sorted T cell fraction (not recorded which). The receptors here all came from a female donor with ankylosing spondylitis or in good health (not recorded which). Both conserved end residues are part of each CDR3. Fields, in order: V gene, CDR3 protein.

TRBV11-2 | CASSLRDEAFF
TRBV7-3 | CASSLQVNTEAFF
TRBV10-3 | CAIRPQGVMGEAFF
TRBV7-9 | CASSLGAGLATNEKLFF
TRBV20-1 | CSAPRTGYYEQYF
TRBV21-1 | CASSRDYNEQFF
TRBV12-3/TRBV12-4 | CASRIGTGGDNGGYTF
TRBV5-1 | CASRAIGFYEQYF
TRBV20-1 | CSITTGVKINEQFF
TRBV4-2 | CASSQDPGQDTQYF
TRBV28 | CASLDSTDEQYF
TRBV7-9 | CASSTGTGDEKLFF
TRBV29-1 | CSAPKVAPRNNEQFF
TRBV15 | CATSSSSSGGETQYF
TRBV3-1 | CASSQGRIYSYTF
TRBV6-1 | CASSVPRVGGTEAFF
TRBV20-1 | CSARPKYQETQYF
TRBV29-1 | CSVLVDSEQYF
TRBV27 | CASSGTSGANVLTF
TRBV5-1 | CASKSQFEAFF
TRBV12-3/TRBV12-4 | CASSFTGTNTQYF
TRBV10-1 | CASSDGGDWVEQYF
TRBV7-9 | CASQGGPWETQYF
TRBV6-2/TRBV6-3 | CASSPNPTSWWEQYF
TRBV20-1 | CSANRPGTKNEQFF
TRBV20-1 | CSAREPSGNTIYF
TRBV18 | CASSLPGYGYTF
TRBV23-1 | CASSQSCWGGPQETQYF
TRBV7-2 | CASKDSDSNQPQHF
TRBV5-1 | CASSLAGTLYANEQFF
TRBV30 | CAWSPPDRTEAFF
TRBV28 | CASSSSGQGVEKLFF
TRBV10-1 | CASPAAHRGGNQPQHF
TRBV7-8 | CASSLSTWDTGELFF
TRBV3-1 | CASSQGGTPNQPQHF
TRBV5-6 | CASSRKYRDKDYGYTF
TRBV10-3 | CAISESDGLYGYTF
TRBV5-1 | CASSFRGPNEKLFF
TRBV5-6 | CASSLGLAFTDTQYF
TRBV4-1 | CASSYRPHMYYGYTF
TRBV29-1 | CSVQGRSYEQYF
TRBV5-5 | CASRRTLNPNQPQHF
TRBV5-1 | CASSLQGSNQPQHF
TRBV20-1 | CSAESRTDSYNEQFF
TRBV12-3/TRBV12-4 | CASSLWQGKDTQYF
TRBV19 | CASRFSPRGDADTQYF
TRBV7-2 | CASSLRMGGLWVTEAFF
TRBV5-1 | CASNPTGPNTGELFF
TRBV29-1 | CSASRDRDVAEAFF
TRBV29-1 | CSVVGGSHTEAFF
TRBV12-3/TRBV12-4 | CASSLPGQVVWTEAFF
TRBV5-1 | CASSLSQFTEAFF
TRBV20-1 | CSASPTSGGLTLNEQFF
TRBV5-1 | CASKENTEAFF
TRBV29-1 | CSGQGEVTEAFF
TRBV12-3/TRBV12-4 | CASTRGYEQYF
TRBV7-2 | CASSLLAGGPHEQYF
TRBV20-1 | CSAVPHQRGGRGGIYIQYF
TRBV29-1 | CSAQGTNNEQFF